Presented here are 30 T cell receptor beta chains from one specimen sequenced in a study of blood T cells in healthy people across ages. Using a J-beta primer mix together with a sample-barcoded 5' primer, a second PCR was run for roughly 6 to 11 cycles. TCRdb independently ran MiXCR on the 5' RACE reads; one entry per CDR3 protein. The sample includes about 620,000 distinct CDR3 sequences, about 21% of them seen just once. The source material was blood. The receptors stem from a man between 65 and 85 years old in good health.

The chain employs TRBV27 and TRBJ2-1, with D tentatively TRBD1 (6 bases). The CDR3 runs to 13 residues. CDR1 and CDR2 (germline): MNHEY, SMNVEV (reference sequence). The ends were cut back, 6 bases at V and 9 bases at J, with 15 bases in the middle. CDR3 sequence reads: CASSISKGGEQFF. CDR3 bases: TGTGCCAGCAGCATTAGTAAAGGGGGTGAGCAGTTCTTC.

The gene calls are TRBV25-1 and TRBJ2-7; unclear D gene. The CDR3 runs 12 residues. Germline CDR1 MGHDK, CDR2 SYGVNS. Trimming left V 1 base short and J 3 bases short, with 4 bases between. As DNA, the CDR3 is TGTGCCAGCAGTGAATTCATCTACGAGCAGTACTTC. Residues: CASSEFIYEQYF.

V usage is TRBV10-2 and J usage is TRBJ2-3, with D uncertain. CDR1 and CDR2 (germline): WSHSY, SAAADI. Trimming took 5 bases from V and 2 from J, leaving 11 bases between them. CDR3 length equals 14 residues. CDR3 in amino acids: CASSLDQNTDTQYF. The CDR3 coding sequence is TGCGCCAGCAGTCTGGACCAGAACACAGATACGCAGTATTTT.

This clonotype was counted between two and nine times. The rearrangement uses TRBV5-6 and TRBJ2-1; 7 bases are a match to TRBD2. Trimming took 4 bases from V and 3 from J; bases not matched to a gene: 4. This CDR3 spans 14 amino acids. CDR1 and CDR2 from the germline V gene are SGHDT and YYEEEE. The CDR3 sequence: CASSPGLDYNEQFF. The CDR3 coding sequence is TGTGCCAGCAGCCCCGGACTAGACTACAATGAGCAGTTCTTC.

This clonotype has just a few counts. The chain links TRBV20-1 to TRBJ2-1; possible D gene TRBD2, 5 bases. Trimming cost V 6 bases and J 9 bases, with 15 bases left between them. The CDR3 runs 12 residues. Germline V CDR1 and CDR2: DFQATT, SNEGSKA (reference sequence). DNA for the CDR3: TGCAGTGCACACGGACTCATGAGTGAGCAGTTCTTC. It is translated as CSAHGLMSEQFF.

Ten or more counts support this clonotype. The chain recombines TRBV5-6 with TRBJ2-5; D is perhaps TRBD1 or TRBD2 (5 bases each). The CDR3 has 14 amino acids. V lost 2 bases to trimming and J lost 0 bases, with 8 bases between them. Germline V gene lookup returns CDR1 SGHDT and CDR2 YYEEEE. The CDR3 DNA follows: TGTGCCAGCAGCTTACGGGGCCACCAAGAGACCCAGTACTTC. Its protein is CASSLRGHQETQYF.

The genes are TRBV2 and TRBJ2-5; D may be TRBD2 (6 bases). There are 13 residues in the CDR3. V shed 2 bases and J shed 5 bases, with 9 bases lying between them. CDR1 is SNHLY, CDR2 FYNNEI, per germline. The CDR3, as DNA: TGTGCCAGCAGTGAATGGAGGGGTGAGACCCAGTACTTC. This sequence encodes CASSEWRGETQYF. Filled out from reference TRBV2 and TRBJ2-5, the complete variable domain reads EPEVTQTPSHQVTQMGQEVILRCVPISNHLYFYWYRQILGQKVEFLVSFYNNEISEKSEIFDDQFSVERPDGSNFTLKIRSTKLEDSAMYFCASSEWRGETQYFGPGTRLLVL.

The sample holds a few counts of this clonotype. The chain uses TRBV5-1 and TRBJ2-3; TRBD2 matches 13 bases. The V gene's germline CDR1 is SGHRS and CDR2 YFSETQ. CDR3 length equals 18 residues. Germline trimming cut 4 bases from V and 4 bases from J; bases unmatched to any gene: 12. CDR3 sequence: CASSPDPTSGRRADTQYF. CDR3 sequence (DNA): TGCGCCAGCAGCCCCGACCCGACTAGCGGGAGGAGGGCAGATACGCAGTATTTT.

The CDR3 region is CASRTGSAHEQYF. DNA for the CDR3: TGTGCCAGCAGAACCGGATCAGCCCACGAGCAGTACTTC. This chain links TRBV6-2 or TRBV6-3 with TRBJ2-7; D remains ambiguous. The CDR3 totals 13 residues. V lost 6 bases and J lost 5, with 14 bases in between. Germline CDR1 and CDR2: MNHEY and SVGEGT.

As regards this clonotype: A much larger clone differs by one base, so this may be a read error. DNA of the CDR3: TGTGCCAGCAATTCAGGGCGGGGTCAAGGGACCCAGTACTTC. It is translated as CASNSGRGQGTQYF. The chain combines TRBV11-2 with TRBJ2-5; a possible D gene is TRBD2 (6 bases). This CDR3 is 14 amino acids long. Germline CDR1 SGHAT, CDR2 FQNNGV. Combining the CDR3 with reference TRBV11-2 and TRBJ2-5 gives the whole variable domain EAGVAQSPRYKIIEKRQSVAFWCNPISGHATLYWYQQILGQGPKLLIQFQNNGVVDDSQLPKDRFSAERLKGVDSTLKIQPAKLEDSAVYLCASNSGRGQGTQYFGPGTRLLVL.

The rearrangement joins TRBV4-3 to TRBJ2-4, with D unresolved. The CDR3 consists of 16 residues. V was trimmed by 1 base and J by 0 bases, leaving 10 bases between them. Germline lookup yields CDR1 LGHNA and CDR2 YSLEER. CDR3 protein: CASSQAPVLAKNIQYF. The CDR3 DNA is TGCGCCAGCAGCCAAGCTCCGGTCCTAGCCAAAAACATTCAGTACTTC.

This clonotype has a single count. DNA of the CDR3: TGTGCCAGCCAACCCGGGGGCAGGGGCACTGAAGCTTTCTTT. It specifies CASQPGGRGTEAFF. The chain couples TRBV27 to TRBJ1-1, with D perhaps matching TRBD1 (6 bases). V was clipped by 8 bases and J by 4 bases, with 17 bases between them. Looked up from germline, CDR1 is MNHEY and CDR2 is SMNVEV (reference sequence). This CDR3 region has 14 residues.

This clonotype was seen more than once but under ten times. The chain carries TRBV4-1 and TRBJ2-7; D unclear. Germline lookup yields CDR1 MGHRA and CDR2 YSYEKL. V gave up 0 bases and J gave up 2 bases, with 8 bases separating them. The CDR3 sequence is 14 residues long. The CDR3 DNA sequence: TGCGCCAGCAGCCAAGAGGAGAAAGCCTACGAGCAGTACTTC. Protein sequence: CASSQEEKAYEQYF.

In DNA, the CDR3 is TGTGCCATCAGGTTCGACAACTTGAACACTGAAGCTTTCTTT. Translated: CAIRFDNLNTEAFF. The rearrangement links TRBV10-3 to TRBJ1-1; D gene ambiguous. This CDR3 has 14 amino acids. V was trimmed by 6 bases and J by 0 bases, leaving 11 bases between them. Germline CDR1 and CDR2: ENHRY and SYGVKD.

The chain couples TRBV7-9 to TRBJ2-7, with TRBD2 matching 13 bases. This CDR3 contains 15 residues. With 5 bases clipped from V and 9 bases from J, the junction kept 10 bases outside the gene matches. The germline V gene encodes CDR1 SEHNR and CDR2 FQNEAQ (reference sequence). The CDR3, as DNA: TGTGCCAGCAGCCCGACTAGCGGGAGGCGGGGCGGGCAGTACTTC. Encoded protein: CASSPTSGRRGGQYF.

This chain links TRBV3-1 with TRBJ2-7, with D possibly being TRBD2 (5 bases). Per the germline V gene, CDR1 is LGHDT and CDR2 is YNNKEL (reference sequence). The CDR3 totals 17 residues. Trimming pared 0 bases from V and 0 bases from J, leaving 15 bases between. For the CDR3, the DNA is TGTGCCAGCAGCCAAGATCATCCGGGAAAGATCTCCTACGAGCAGTACTTC. Its translation is CASSQDHPGKISYEQYF.

There are a few counts of this clonotype. The rearrangement joins TRBV29-1 to TRBJ2-5, with 8 bases matching TRBD2. Germline V gene lookup returns CDR1 SQVTM and CDR2 ANQGSEA. This CDR3 is built from 14 residues. With 3 bases clipped from V and 4 bases from J, the junction kept 7 bases outside the gene matches. This CDR3 reads CSVDDREGRETQYF. For the CDR3, the DNA is TGCAGCGTTGACGATCGGGAGGGCCGAGAGACCCAGTACTTC.

The chain employs TRBV2 and TRBJ1-2, with 7 bases that match TRBD1. This CDR3 contains 14 residues. V lost 4 bases to trimming and J lost 2 bases; unmatched junction nucleotides: 4. CDR1 is SNHLY, CDR2 FYNNEI, per germline. The chain's CDR3 is CASSAVGQNYGYTF. The CDR3 bases are TGTGCCAGCAGTGCGGTGGGACAGAACTATGGCTACACCTTC. Supplemented by reference TRBV2 and TRBJ1-2, the full variable domain reads EPEVTQTPSHQVTQMGQEVILRCVPISNHLYFYWYRQILGQKVEFLVSFYNNEISEKSEIFDDQFSVERPDGSNFTLKIRSTKLEDSAMYFCASSAVGQNYGYTFGSGTRLTVV.

In this sample, this clonotype turned up many times. The chain employs TRBV5-1 and TRBJ1-4, with 7 nucleotides matching TRBD1. The CDR3 is made up of 14 amino acids. The junction had 3 bases not matched to a gene; V was cut back by 1 base and J by 6 bases. Germline V gives CDR1 SGHRS, CDR2 YFSETQ. CDR3 amino acids: CASSLTDRDEKLFF. The CDR3 DNA sequence: TGCGCCAGCAGCTTGACCGACAGGGATGAAAAACTGTTTTTT.

This clonotype has a count of ten or more. The DNA is omitted, as the CDR3 cannot be located on it reliably, and the CDR3 follows TCRdb's listing. This sequence joins TRBV21-1 and TRBJ2-6; no DNA check was done on the table's D call, TRBD1. TRBV21-1 is a listed pseudogene. The CDR3 totals 18 residues, both ends included. This chain's CDR3 is CASSKNFRVASGANVLTF.

The J gene is TRBJ1-2, the V gene TRBV28; the D gene is possibly TRBD1 (5 bases). Trimming took 9 bases from V and 5 from J, leaving 16 bases between them. CDR1 and CDR2 from the germline V gene are MDHEN and SYDVKM. The CDR3 covers 13 residues. As DNA, the CDR3 is TGTGCCAGTTCACCTAACGGGGGTTATGGCTACACCTTC. Protein sequence: CASSPNGGYGYTF.

V is TRBV5-1 and J is TRBJ1-4, with 9 positions matching TRBD1. From germline, CDR1 is SGHRS and CDR2 YFSETQ. Trimming cost V 5 bases and J 3 bases; bases outside gene matches: 8. The CDR3 runs to 16 residues. This CDR3 reads CASSQGQGSANEKLFF. The CDR3 DNA follows: TGCGCCAGCAGTCAGGGACAGGGATCAGCTAATGAAAAACTGTTTTTT. The whole variable domain, filled in from reference TRBV5-1 and TRBJ1-4, reads KAGVTQTPRYLIKTRGQQVTLSCSPISGHRSVSWYQQTPGQGLQFLFEYFSETQRNKGNFPGRFSGRQFSNSRSEMNVSTLELGDSALYLCASSQGQGSANEKLFFGSGTQLSVL.

This clonotype was seen repeatedly, ten times or more. The CDR3 spells CASSSGDTQYF. CDR3 DNA: TGTGCCAGCTCCTCAGGAGATACGCAGTATTTT. This chain uses TRBV12-3 or TRBV12-4 with TRBJ2-3; D is unresolved. V was pared by 8 bases and J by 5 bases, with 8 bases between. The CDR3 length is 11 residues.

In its sample, this clonotype was seen a few times. The rearrangement uses TRBV7-9 and TRBJ2-3, with D perhaps matching TRBD1 (7 bases). Germline CDR1 and CDR2: SEHNR and FQNEAQ (reference sequence). With 1 base removed from V and 2 bases from J, the gap between germline ends came to 16 bases. CDR3 length: 17 amino acids. DNA of the CDR3: TGTGCCAGCAGCTTAGGGAGCCAGGGGGGATCCACAGATACGCAGTATTTT. Translated: CASSLGSQGGSTDTQYF.

The chain has TRBV6-5 and TRBJ2-7; 7 nucleotides match TRBD1. The ends lost 10 bases at V and 1 base at J; junction bases unmatched: 10. CDR1 and CDR2 from the germline V gene are MNHEY and SVGAGI. There are 14 residues in the CDR3. The CDR3 bases are TGTGCCACCCTCGTGACAGGGCCGTCCTACGAGCAGTACTTC. Translation gives CATLVTGPSYEQYF.

This clonotype has only a few counts. One junction end disagrees with the germline gene, perhaps due to a read error. V is TRBV19 and J is TRBJ2-1; 8 bases agree with TRBD2. Germline V gene data show CDR1 as LNHDA and CDR2 as SQIVND (reference sequence). This CDR3 comprises 16 residues. CDR3 nucleotides: TGTGCCAGTAGTATAGGGAAGGTAGCGGGAATTAATGAGCAATTCTTC. Protein sequence: CASSIGKVAGINEQFF.

V is TRBV6-2 or TRBV6-3 and J is TRBJ1-5, with D possibly matching TRBD1 (6 bases). V was cut by 2 bases and J by 6 bases, with 14 bases left in between. The length of the CDR3 is 15 residues. Looked up from germline, CDR1 is MNHEY and CDR2 is SVGEGT. The CDR3: CASSYRRGRSQPQHF. The DNA of the CDR3 is TGTGCCAGCAGTTACCGCAGGGGAAGGAGTCAGCCCCAGCATTTT.

The sample holds a few counts of this clonotype. This may be a read error, as it is one base from a much larger clone. The chain carries TRBV2 and TRBJ1-5; D possibly corresponds to TRBD1 (6 bases). This CDR3 contains 14 residues. Between the trimmed V and J ends, which lost 6 bases and 1 base, there was a span of 10 bases. Germline values: CDR1 SNHLY, CDR2 FYNNEI. This chain's CDR3 is CASRDGQSNQPQHF. Written as DNA, the CDR3 is TGTGCCAGCAGGGACGGACAGAGCAATCAGCCCCAGCATTTT.

This rearrangement joins TRBV19 to TRBJ2-5; D ambiguous. The J call may not be correct, given that the DNA end is closer to TRBJ2-7. This CDR3 is 16 amino acids long. From germline, CDR1 is LNHDA and CDR2 SQIVND (reference sequence). CDR3 in DNA: TGTGCCAGTAGTATCCTACCGACTGAACGCGCTTACGAGCAGTACTTC. Translating gives CASSILPTERAYEQYF.

The chain carries TRBV28 and TRBJ2-7; 14 bases align to TRBD2. V lost 4 bases to trimming and J lost 5 bases; unmatched junction nucleotides: 16. Per germline, CDR1 MDHEN and CDR2 SYDVKM. CDR3 size: 19 residues. DNA of the CDR3: TGTGCCAGCAGTTCCCCCCCGGGGCAGGGACTAGCGGGAGTCGACGAGCAGTACTTC. It is translated as CASSSPPGQGLAGVDEQYF.